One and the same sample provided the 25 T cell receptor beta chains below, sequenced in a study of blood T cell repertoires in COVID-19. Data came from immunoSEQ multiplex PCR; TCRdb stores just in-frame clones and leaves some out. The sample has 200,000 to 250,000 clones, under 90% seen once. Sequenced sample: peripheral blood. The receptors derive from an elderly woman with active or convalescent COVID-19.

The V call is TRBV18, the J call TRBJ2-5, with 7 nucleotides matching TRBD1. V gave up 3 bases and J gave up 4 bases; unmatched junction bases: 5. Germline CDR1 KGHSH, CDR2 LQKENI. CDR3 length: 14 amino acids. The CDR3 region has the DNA TGTGCCAGCTCACCTGGGCCAGGGGGAGAGACCCAGTACTTC. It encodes CASSPGPGGETQYF. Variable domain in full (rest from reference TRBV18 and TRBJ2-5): NAGVMQNPRHLVRRRGQEARLRCSPMKGHSHVYWYRQLPEEGLKFMVYLQKENIIDESGMPKERFSAEFPKEGPSILRIQQVVRGDSAAYFCASSPGPGGETQYFGPGTRLLVL.

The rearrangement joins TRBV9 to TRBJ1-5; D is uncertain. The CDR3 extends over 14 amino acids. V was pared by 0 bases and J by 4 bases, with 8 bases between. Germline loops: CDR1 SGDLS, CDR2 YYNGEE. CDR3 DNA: TGTGCCAGCAGCGTAGGCAGTCAAAATCAGCCCCAGCATTTT. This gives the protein CASSVGSQNQPQHF. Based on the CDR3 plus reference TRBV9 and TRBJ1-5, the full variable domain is DSGVTQTPKHLITATGQRVTLRCSPRSGDLSVYWYQQSLDQGLQFLIQYYNGEERAKGNILERFSAQQFPDLHSELNLSSLELGDSALYFCASSVGSQNQPQHFGDGTRLSIL.

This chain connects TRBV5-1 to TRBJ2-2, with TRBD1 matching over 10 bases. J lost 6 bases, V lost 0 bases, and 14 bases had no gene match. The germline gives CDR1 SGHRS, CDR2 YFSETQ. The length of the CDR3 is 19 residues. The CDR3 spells CASSLAGTGAPVGAGELFF. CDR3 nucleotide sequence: TGCGCCAGCAGCTTGGCCGGGACAGGGGCGCCCGTAGGGGCCGGGGAGCTGTTTTTT.

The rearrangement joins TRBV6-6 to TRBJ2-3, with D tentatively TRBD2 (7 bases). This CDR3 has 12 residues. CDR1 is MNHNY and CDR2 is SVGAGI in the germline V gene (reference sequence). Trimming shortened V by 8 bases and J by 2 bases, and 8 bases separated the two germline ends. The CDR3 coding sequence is TGTGCCAGCGGGGGGGCCACAGATACGCAGTATTTT. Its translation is CASGGATDTQYF.

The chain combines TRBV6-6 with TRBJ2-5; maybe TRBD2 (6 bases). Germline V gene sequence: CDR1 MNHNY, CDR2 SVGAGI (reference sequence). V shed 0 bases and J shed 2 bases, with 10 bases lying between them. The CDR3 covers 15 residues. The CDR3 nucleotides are TGTGCCAGCAGTTACTCGGACTATAAACAAGAGACCCAGTACTTC. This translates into CASSYSDYKQETQYF.

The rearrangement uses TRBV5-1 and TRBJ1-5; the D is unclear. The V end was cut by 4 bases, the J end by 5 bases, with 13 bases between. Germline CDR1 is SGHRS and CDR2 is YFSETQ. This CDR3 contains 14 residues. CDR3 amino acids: CASSLGLSDQPQHF. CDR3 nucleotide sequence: TGCGCCAGCAGCCTCGGACTTTCGGATCAGCCCCAGCATTTT.

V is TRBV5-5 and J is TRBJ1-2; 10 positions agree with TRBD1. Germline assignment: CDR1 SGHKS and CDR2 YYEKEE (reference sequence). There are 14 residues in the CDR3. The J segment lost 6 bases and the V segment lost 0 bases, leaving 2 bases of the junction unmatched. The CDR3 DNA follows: TGTGCCAGCAGCTTGGAAGGACAGGGGGATGGCTACACCTTC. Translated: CASSLEGQGDGYTF.

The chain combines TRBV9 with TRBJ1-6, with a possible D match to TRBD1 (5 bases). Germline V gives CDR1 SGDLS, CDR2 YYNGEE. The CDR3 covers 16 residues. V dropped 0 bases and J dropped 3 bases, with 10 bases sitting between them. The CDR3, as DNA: TGTGCCAGCAGCGTAGACGCGGGGGACTATAATTCACCCCTCCACTTT. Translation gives CASSVDAGDYNSPLHF.

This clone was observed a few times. CDR3 loop: CASSVAGGPGDTQYF. CDR3 DNA: TGTGCCAGCAGCGTAGCGGGGGGGCCGGGGGATACGCAGTATTTT. The chain carries TRBV5-6 and TRBJ2-3; 11 nucleotides match TRBD2. The length of the CDR3 is 15 residues. The V and J ends lost 4 bases and 6 bases, in that order; junction bases with no gene match: 7. The V gene's germline CDR1 is SGHDT and CDR2 YYEEEE.

For the CDR3, the DNA is TGTGCCAGCAGCTTAAGACAGCTAGCGGATACAGATACGCAGTATTTT. Translated, it gives CASSLRQLADTDTQYF. The chain joins TRBV7-2 to TRBJ2-3; TRBD2 agrees at 7 bases. V shed 2 bases, J shed 3 bases, and the junction held 8 bases outside the gene matches. CDR3 length equals 16 residues. Germline CDR1 SGHTA, CDR2 FQGNSA.

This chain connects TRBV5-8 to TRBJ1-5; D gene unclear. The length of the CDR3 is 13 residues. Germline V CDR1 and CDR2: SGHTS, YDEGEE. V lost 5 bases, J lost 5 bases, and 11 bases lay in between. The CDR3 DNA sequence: TGTGCCAGCAGTCTGCAGAGGGATCAGCCCCAGCATTTT. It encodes CASSLQRDQPQHF. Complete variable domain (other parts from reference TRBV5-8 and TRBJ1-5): EAGVTQSPTHLIKTRGQQATLRCSPISGHTSVYWYQQALGLGLQFLLWYDEGEERNRGNFPPRFSGRQFPNYSSELNVNALELEDSALYLCASSLQRDQPQHFGDGTRLSIL.

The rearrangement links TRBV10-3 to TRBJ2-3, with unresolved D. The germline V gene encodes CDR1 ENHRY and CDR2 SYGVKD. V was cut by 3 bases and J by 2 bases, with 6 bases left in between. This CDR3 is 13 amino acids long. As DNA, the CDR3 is TGTGCCATCAGTGATCAGGACACAGATACGCAGTATTTT. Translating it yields CAISDQDTDTQYF.

The CDR3 coding sequence is TGTGCCAGCAGCTTAGCGCTGGGGGCCCGCCGTTCCTACGAGCAGTACTTC. Encoded protein: CASSLALGARRSYEQYF. This chain uses TRBV7-2 with TRBJ2-7; maybe TRBD1 (6 bases). This CDR3 region has 17 residues. Trimming took off 0 bases at V and 1 base at J, with 16 bases between the two ends. Per the germline V gene, CDR1 is SGHTA and CDR2 is FQGNSA.

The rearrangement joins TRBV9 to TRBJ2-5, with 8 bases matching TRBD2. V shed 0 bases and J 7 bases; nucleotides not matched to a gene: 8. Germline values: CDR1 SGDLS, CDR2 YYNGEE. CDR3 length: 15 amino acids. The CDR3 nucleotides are TGTGCCAGCAGCGTAGGTCGGGAGGGCGATGCGACCCAGTACTTC. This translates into CASSVGREGDATQYF.

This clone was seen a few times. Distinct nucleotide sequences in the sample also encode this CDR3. In nucleotides, the CDR3 is TGTGCCAGCAGTTATGGGGGGTTAGGCAATCAGCCCCAGCATTTT. Protein product: CASSYGGLGNQPQHF. This sequence joins TRBV6-5 and TRBJ1-5, with D tentatively TRBD1 (5 bases). This CDR3 has 15 residues. Germline V gives CDR1 MNHEY, CDR2 SVGAGI. The V and J ends lost 3 bases and 2 bases respectively, with 11 bases between them.

The CDR3 region is CASRKGQGDGQPQHF. For the CDR3, the DNA is TGTGCCAGCAGGAAGGGACAGGGGGACGGTCAGCCCCAGCATTTT. This chain joins TRBV6-5 and TRBJ1-5; 11 nucleotides line up with TRBD1. The CDR3 runs 15 residues. After removal of 6 bases from V and 6 bases from J, the junction contained 7 bases not matched to a gene. Germline loops: CDR1 MNHEY, CDR2 SVGAGI.

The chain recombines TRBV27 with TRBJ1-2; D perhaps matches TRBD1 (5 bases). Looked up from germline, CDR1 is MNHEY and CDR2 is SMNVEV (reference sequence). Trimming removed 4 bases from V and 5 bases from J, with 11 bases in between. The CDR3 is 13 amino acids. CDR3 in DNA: TGTGCCAGCAGTTCTCGGGGGTTGTATGGCTACACCTTC. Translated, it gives CASSSRGLYGYTF.

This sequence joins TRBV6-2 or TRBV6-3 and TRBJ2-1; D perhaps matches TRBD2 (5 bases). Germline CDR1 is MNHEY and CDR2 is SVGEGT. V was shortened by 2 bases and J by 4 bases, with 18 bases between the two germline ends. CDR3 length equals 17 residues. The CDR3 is CASSYHPLRESYNEQFF. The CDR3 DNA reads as TGTGCCAGCAGTTACCACCCGTTGAGGGAGTCTTACAATGAGCAGTTCTTC.

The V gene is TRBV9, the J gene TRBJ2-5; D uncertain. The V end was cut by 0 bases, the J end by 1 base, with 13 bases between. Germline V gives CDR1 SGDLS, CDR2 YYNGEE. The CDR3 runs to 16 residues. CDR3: CASSVAVKRGQETQYF. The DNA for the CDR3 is TGTGCCAGCAGCGTAGCCGTAAAGCGAGGCCAAGAGACCCAGTACTTC. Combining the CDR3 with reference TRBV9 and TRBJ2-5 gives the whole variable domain DSGVTQTPKHLITATGQRVTLRCSPRSGDLSVYWYQQSLDQGLQFLIQYYNGEERAKGNILERFSAQQFPDLHSELNLSSLELGDSALYFCASSVAVKRGQETQYFGPGTRLLVL.

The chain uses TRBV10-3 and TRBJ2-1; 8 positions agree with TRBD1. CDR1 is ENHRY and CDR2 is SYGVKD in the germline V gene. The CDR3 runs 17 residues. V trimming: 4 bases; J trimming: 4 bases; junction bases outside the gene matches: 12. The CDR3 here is CAISGDGTGVSYNEQFF. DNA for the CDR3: TGTGCCATCAGTGGGGATGGGACAGGAGTTTCTTACAATGAGCAGTTCTTC.

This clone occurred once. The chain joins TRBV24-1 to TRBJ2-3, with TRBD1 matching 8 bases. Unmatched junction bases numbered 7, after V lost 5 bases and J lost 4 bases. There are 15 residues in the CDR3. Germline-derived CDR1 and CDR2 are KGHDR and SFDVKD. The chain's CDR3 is CATSGAGGIADTQYF. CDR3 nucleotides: TGTGCCACCAGTGGGGCAGGGGGCATTGCAGATACGCAGTATTTT.

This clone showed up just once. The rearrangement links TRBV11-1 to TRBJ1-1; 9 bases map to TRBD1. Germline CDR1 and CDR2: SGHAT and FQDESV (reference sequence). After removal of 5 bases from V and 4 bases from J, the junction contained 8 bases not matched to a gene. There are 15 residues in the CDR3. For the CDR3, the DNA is TGTGCCAGCAGCGCATCAACAGGGGGCGGCACTGAAGCTTTCTTT. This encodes CASSASTGGGTEAFF. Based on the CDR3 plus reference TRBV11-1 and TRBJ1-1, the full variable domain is EAEVAQSPRYKITEKSQAVAFWCDPISGHATLYWYRQILGQGPELLVQFQDESVVDDSQLPKDRFSAERLKGVDSTLKIQPAELGDSAMYLCASSASTGGGTEAFFGQGTRLTVV.

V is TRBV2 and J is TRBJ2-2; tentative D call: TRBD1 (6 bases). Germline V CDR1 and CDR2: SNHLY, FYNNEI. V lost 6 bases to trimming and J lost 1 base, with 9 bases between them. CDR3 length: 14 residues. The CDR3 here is CASRDSLNTGELFF. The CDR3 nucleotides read TGTGCCAGCAGGGACAGCCTGAACACCGGGGAGCTGTTTTTT.

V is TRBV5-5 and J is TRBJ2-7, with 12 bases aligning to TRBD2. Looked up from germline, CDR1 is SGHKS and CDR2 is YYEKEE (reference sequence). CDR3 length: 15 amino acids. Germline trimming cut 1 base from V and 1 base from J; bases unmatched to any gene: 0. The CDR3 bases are TGTGCCAGCAGCTTGACTAGCGGGGGGTCCTACGAGCAGTACTTC. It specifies CASSLTSGGSYEQYF.

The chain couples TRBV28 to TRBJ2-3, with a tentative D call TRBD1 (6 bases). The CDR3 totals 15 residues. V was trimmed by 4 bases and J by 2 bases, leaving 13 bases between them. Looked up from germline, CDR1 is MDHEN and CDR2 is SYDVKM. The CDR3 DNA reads TGTGCCAGCAGTTCCCAGGACAGAGTCACAGATACGCAGTATTTT. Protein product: CASSSQDRVTDTQYF. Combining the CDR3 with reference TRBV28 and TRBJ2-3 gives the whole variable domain DVKVTQSSRYLVKRTGEKVFLECVQDMDHENMFWYRQDPGLGLRLIYFSYDVKMKEKGDIPEGYSVSREKKERFSLILESASTNQTSMYLCASSSQDRVTDTQYFGPGTRLTVL.